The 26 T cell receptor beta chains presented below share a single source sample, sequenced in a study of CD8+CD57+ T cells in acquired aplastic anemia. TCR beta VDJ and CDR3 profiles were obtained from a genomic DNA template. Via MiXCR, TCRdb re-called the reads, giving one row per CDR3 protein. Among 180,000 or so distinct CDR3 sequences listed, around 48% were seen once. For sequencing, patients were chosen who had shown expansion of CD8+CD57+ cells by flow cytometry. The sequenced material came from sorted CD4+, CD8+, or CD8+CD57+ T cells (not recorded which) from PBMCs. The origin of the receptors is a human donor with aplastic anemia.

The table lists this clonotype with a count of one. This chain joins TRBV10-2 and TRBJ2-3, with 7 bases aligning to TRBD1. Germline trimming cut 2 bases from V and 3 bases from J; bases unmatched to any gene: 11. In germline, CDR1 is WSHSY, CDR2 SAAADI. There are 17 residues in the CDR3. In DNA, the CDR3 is TGCGCCAGCAGTGAGACCCGAACAGGGGTCGGGACAGATACGCAGTATTTT. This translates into CASSETRTGVGTDTQYF.

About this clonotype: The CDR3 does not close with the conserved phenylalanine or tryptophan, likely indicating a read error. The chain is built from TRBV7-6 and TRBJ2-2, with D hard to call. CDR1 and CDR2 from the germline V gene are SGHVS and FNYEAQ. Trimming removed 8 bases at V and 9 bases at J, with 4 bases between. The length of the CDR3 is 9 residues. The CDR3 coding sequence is TGTGCCAGCCCATGGGAGCTGTTTCTT. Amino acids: CASPWELFL.

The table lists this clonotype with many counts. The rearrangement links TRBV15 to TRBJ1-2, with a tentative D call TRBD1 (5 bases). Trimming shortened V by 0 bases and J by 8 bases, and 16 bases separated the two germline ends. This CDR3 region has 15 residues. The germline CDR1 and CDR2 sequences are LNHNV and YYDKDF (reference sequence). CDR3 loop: CATSRDTRPQEGYTF. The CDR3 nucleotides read TGTGCCACCAGCAGAGATACCCGGCCACAGGAAGGCTACACCTTC.

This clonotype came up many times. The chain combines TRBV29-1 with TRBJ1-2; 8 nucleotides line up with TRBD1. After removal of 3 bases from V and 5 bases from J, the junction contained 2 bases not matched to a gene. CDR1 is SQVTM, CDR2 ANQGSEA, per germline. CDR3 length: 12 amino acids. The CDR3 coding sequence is TGCAGCGTTGACCGGACAGGGTATGGCTACACCTTC. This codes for CSVDRTGYGYTF. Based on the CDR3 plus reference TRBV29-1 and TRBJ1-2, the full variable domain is SAVISQKPSRDICQRGTSLTIQCQVDSQVTMMFWYRQQPGQSLTLIATANQGSEATYESGFVIDKFPISRPNLTFSTLTVSNMSPEDSSIYLCSVDRTGYGYTFGSGTRLTVV.

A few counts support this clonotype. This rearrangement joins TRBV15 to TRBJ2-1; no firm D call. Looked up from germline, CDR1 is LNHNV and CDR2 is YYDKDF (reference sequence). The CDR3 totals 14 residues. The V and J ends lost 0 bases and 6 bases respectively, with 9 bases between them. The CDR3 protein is CATSREISSNEQFF. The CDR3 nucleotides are TGTGCCACCAGCAGAGAGATTAGTAGCAATGAGCAGTTCTTC.

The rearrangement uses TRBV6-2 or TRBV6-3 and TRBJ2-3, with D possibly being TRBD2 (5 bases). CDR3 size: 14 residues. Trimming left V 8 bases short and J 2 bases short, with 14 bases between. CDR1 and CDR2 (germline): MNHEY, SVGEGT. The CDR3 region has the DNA TGTGCCAGCTTGAGGAAGGACTCCACAGATACGCAGTATTTT. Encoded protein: CASLRKDSTDTQYF.

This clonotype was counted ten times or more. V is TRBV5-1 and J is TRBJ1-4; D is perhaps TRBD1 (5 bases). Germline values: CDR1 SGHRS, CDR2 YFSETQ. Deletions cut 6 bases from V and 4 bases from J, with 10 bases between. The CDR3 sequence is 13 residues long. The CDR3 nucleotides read TGCGCCAGCAAAGGGGCAAATAATGAAAAACTGTTTTTT. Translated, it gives CASKGANNEKLFF.

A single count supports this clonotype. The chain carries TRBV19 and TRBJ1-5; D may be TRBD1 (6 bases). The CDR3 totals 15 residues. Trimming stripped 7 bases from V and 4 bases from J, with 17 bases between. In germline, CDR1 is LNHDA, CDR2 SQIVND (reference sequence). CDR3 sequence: CASTPQGPTNQPQHF. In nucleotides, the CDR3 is TGTGCCAGTACCCCACAGGGACCCACTAATCAGCCCCAGCATTTT.

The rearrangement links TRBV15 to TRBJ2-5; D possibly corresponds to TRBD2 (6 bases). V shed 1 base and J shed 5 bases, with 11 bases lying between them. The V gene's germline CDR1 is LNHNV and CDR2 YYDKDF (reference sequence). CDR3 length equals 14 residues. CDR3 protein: CATSRVGGRETQYF. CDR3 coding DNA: TGTGCCACCAGCAGAGTGGGGGGAAGGGAGACCCAGTACTTC. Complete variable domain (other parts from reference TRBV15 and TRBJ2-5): DAMVIQNPRYQVTQFGKPVTLSCSQTLNHNVMYWYQQKSSQAPKLLFHYYDKDFNNEADTPDNFQSRRPNTSFCFLDIRSPGLGDTAMYLCATSRVGGRETQYFGPGTRLLVL.

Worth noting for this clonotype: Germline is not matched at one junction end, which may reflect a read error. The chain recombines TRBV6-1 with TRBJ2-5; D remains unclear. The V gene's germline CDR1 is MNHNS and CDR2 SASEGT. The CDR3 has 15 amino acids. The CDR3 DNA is TGTGCCATCAGTACGTCAGGTTTAGCCCAACAGACCCAGTACTTC. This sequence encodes CAISTSGLAQQTQYF.

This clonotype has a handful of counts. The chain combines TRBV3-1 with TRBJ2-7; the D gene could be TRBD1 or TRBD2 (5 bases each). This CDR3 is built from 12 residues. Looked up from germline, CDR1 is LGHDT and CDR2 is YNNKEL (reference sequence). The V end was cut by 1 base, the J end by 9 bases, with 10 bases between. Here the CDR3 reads CASSQVLGVQYF. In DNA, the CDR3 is TGTGCCAGCAGCCAAGTTTTGGGGGTGCAGTACTTC.

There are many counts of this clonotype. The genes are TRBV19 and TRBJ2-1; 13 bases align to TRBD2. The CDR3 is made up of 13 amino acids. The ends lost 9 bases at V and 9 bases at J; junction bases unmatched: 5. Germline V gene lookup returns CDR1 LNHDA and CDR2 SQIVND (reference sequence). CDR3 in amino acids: CASKGTSGVEQFF. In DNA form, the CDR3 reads TGTGCCAGCAAGGGGACTAGCGGGGTTGAGCAGTTCTTC.

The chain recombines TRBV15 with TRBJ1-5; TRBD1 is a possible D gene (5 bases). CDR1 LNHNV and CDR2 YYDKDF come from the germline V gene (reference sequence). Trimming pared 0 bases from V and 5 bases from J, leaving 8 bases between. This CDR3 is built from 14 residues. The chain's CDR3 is CATSRDRGDQPQHF. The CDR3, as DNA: TGTGCCACCAGCAGAGATCGGGGGGATCAGCCCCAGCATTTT.

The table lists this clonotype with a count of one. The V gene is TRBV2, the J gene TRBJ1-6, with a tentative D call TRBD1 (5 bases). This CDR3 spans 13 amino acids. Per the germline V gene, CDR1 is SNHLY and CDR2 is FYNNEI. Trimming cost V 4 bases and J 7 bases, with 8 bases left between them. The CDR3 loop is CASSGQQNSPLHF. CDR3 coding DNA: TGTGCCAGCAGTGGACAGCAAAATTCACCCCTCCACTTT.

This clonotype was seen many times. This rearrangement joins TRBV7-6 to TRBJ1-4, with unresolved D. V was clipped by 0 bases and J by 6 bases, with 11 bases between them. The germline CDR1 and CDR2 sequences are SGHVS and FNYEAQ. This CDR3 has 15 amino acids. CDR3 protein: CASSLAPSSYEKLFF. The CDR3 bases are TGTGCCAGCAGCTTAGCGCCCTCGTCGTATGAAAAACTGTTTTTT.

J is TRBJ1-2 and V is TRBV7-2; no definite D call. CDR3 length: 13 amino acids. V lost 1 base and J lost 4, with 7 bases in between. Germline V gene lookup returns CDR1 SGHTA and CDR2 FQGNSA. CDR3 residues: CASSLGESYGYTF. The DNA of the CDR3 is TGTGCCAGCAGCTTAGGGGAATCCTATGGCTACACCTTC. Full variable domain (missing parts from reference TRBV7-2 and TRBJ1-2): GAGVSQSPSNKVTEKGKDVELRCDPISGHTALYWYRQSLGQGLEFLIYFQGNSAPDKSGLPSDRFSAERTGGSVSTLTIQRTQQEDSAVYLCASSLGESYGYTFGSGTRLTVV.

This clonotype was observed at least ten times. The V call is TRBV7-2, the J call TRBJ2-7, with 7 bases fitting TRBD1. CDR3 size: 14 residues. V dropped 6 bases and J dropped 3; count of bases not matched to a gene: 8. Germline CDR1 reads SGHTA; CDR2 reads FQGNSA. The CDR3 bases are TGTGCCAGCAGTCTCACGACAGGGATCTACGAGCAGTACTTC. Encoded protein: CASSLTTGIYEQYF.

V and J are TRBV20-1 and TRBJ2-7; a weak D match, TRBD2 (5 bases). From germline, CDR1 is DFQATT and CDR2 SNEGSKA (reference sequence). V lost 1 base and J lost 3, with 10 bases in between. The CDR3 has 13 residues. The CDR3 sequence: CSARAGMDYEQYF. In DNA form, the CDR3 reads TGCAGTGCTAGAGCCGGGATGGACTACGAGCAGTACTTC.

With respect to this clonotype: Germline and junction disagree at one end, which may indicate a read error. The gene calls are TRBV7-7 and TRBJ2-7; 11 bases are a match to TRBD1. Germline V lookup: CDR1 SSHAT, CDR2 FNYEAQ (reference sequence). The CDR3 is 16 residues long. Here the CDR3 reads CASSLRDRGARYEQYF. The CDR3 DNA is TGTGCTAGCAGCCTCCGGGACAGGGGGGCGCGCTACGAGCAGTACTTC.

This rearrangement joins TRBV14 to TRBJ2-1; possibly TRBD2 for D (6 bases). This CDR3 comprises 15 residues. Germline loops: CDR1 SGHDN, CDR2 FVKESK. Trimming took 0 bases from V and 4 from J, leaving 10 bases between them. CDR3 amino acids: CASSQDPSGYNEQFF. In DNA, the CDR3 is TGTGCCAGCAGCCAAGATCCGAGCGGGTACAATGAGCAGTTCTTC.

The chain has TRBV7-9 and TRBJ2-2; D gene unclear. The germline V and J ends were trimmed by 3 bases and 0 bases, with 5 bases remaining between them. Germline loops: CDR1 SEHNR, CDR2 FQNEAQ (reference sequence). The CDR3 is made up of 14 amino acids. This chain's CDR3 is CASSFASNTGELFF. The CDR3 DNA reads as TGTGCCAGCAGCTTCGCGTCGAACACCGGGGAGCTGTTTTTT.

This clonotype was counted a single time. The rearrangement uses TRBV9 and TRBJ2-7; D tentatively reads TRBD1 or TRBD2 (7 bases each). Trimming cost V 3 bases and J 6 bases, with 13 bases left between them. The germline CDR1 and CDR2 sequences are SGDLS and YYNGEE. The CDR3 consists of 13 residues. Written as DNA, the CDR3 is TGTGCCAGCAGCGCTGTCAGGGGGGGCGAGCAGTACTTC. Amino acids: CASSAVRGGEQYF.

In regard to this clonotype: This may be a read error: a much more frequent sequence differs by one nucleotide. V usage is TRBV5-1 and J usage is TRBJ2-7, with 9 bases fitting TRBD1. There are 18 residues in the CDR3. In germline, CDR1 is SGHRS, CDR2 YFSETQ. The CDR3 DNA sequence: TGCGCCAGCAGCTCTCACATACTACCGGGACAGGGCCGGGGCGAGCAGTGCTTC. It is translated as CASSSHILPGQGRGEQCF. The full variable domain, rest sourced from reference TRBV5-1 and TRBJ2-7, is KAGVTQTPRYLIKTRGQQVTLSCSPISGHRSVSWYQQTPGQGLQFLFEYFSETQRNKGNFPGRFSGRQFSNSRSEMNVSTLELGDSALYLCASSSHILPGQGRGEQCFGPGTRLTVT.

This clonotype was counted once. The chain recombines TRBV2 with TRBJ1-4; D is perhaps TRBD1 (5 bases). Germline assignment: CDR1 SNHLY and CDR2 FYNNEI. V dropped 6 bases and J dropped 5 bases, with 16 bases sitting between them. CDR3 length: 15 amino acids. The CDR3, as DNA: TGTGCCAGCAGGGAAACGGGACTGACGAATGAAAAACTGTTTTTT. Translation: CASRETGLTNEKLFF.

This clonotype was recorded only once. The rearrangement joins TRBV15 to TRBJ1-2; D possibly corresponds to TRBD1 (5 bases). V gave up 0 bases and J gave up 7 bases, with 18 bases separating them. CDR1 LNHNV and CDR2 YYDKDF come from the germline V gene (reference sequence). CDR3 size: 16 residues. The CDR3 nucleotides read TGTGCCACCAGCAGAGATATGGGGCAGGTTCAAGGTGGCTACACCTTC. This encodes CATSRDMGQVQGGYTF.

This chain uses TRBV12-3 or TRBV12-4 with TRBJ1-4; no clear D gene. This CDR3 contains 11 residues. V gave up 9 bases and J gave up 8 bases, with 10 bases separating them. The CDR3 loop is CASGRGEKLFF. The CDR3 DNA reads TGTGCCAGTGGGAGAGGGGAAAAACTGTTTTTT.